Below, 21 T cell receptor beta chains from the same sample are listed, as sequenced in a study of blood T cell repertoires in COVID-19. The repertoire was sequenced with immunoSEQ multiplex PCR; TCRdb's copy has only in-frame clones and lacks some. The table lists 410,000 or so clones, 70% to 90% of them singletons. Sequences were obtained from peripheral blood. Receptors were obtained from a woman aged 25 to 39 with active or convalescent COVID-19.

The chain has TRBV27 and TRBJ2-2, with a tentative D call TRBD2 (7 bases). The CDR3 covers 14 residues. Germline CDR1 is MNHEY and CDR2 is SMNVEV (reference sequence). The V end was cut by 4 bases, the J end by 7 bases, with 13 bases between. CDR3 loop: CASSSGGGIGELFF. The CDR3 DNA sequence: TGTGCCAGCAGTTCGGGGGGCGGGATCGGGGAGCTGTTTTTT.

This clone is a singleton in its sample. The chain carries TRBV29-1 and TRBJ1-5, with 7 bases fitting TRBD1. Germline V gene sequence: CDR1 SQVTM, CDR2 ANQGSEA. The CDR3 length is 14 residues. Trimming at V came to 4 bases and at J to 3 bases, leaving 6 bases not matched to a gene. CDR3 DNA: TGCAGCGTTGGGGCTGGGACAGACAATCAGCCCCAGCATTTT. The encoded protein is CSVGAGTDNQPQHF.

J is TRBJ1-4 and V is TRBV4-1; 10 positions agree with TRBD1. From germline, CDR1 is MGHRA and CDR2 YSYEKL. The CDR3 sequence is 15 residues long. The trim removed 5 bases at V and 7 bases at J, leaving 7 bases unmatched. CDR3 protein: CASSYGTGAFEKLFF. Here the CDR3 DNA reads TGCGCCAGCAGCTACGGGACAGGGGCGTTTGAAAAACTGTTTTTT.

This clone was recorded a few times. The chain has TRBV19 and TRBJ1-5; weak D call: TRBD1 (5 bases). Germline loops: CDR1 LNHDA, CDR2 SQIVND (reference sequence). This CDR3 contains 14 residues. V lost 7 bases and J lost 7, with 17 bases in between. The CDR3 loop is CASTIQGTKQPQHF. In DNA, the CDR3 is TGTGCCAGTACCATTCAGGGTACCAAACAGCCCCAGCATTTT.

The rearrangement links TRBV5-8 to TRBJ1-2; perhaps TRBD1 as D (5 bases). This CDR3 region has 14 residues. Trimming took off 4 bases at V and 8 bases at J, with 18 bases between the two ends. Germline V CDR1 and CDR2: SGHTS, YDEGEE. In DNA form, the CDR3 reads TGTGCCAGCAGCCCCGGCAGGGCAGGTGGAGGCTACACCTTC. Its translation: CASSPGRAGGGYTF. Filled out from reference TRBV5-8 and TRBJ1-2, the complete variable domain reads EAGVTQSPTHLIKTRGQQATLRCSPISGHTSVYWYQQALGLGLQFLLWYDEGEERNRGNFPPRFSGRQFPNYSSELNVNALELEDSALYLCASSPGRAGGGYTFGSGTRLTVV.

J is TRBJ2-7 and V is TRBV18, with D possibly being TRBD2 (6 bases). The V end lost 6 bases, the J end lost 2 bases, and 11 bases lay between the germline ends. The CDR3 is made up of 13 amino acids. Germline assignment: CDR1 KGHSH and CDR2 LQKENI. CDR3 nucleotide sequence: TGTGCCAGCTCTGTAAGCGGGCCCTACGAGCAGTACTTC. The encoded protein is CASSVSGPYEQYF. Complete variable domain (other parts from reference TRBV18 and TRBJ2-7): NAGVMQNPRHLVRRRGQEARLRCSPMKGHSHVYWYRQLPEEGLKFMVYLQKENIIDESGMPKERFSAEFPKEGPSILRIQQVVRGDSAAYFCASSVSGPYEQYFGPGTRLTVT.

This sequence joins TRBV10-2 and TRBJ2-7; D perhaps matches TRBD2 (5 bases). Looked up from germline, CDR1 is WSHSY and CDR2 is SAAADI. The CDR3 consists of 12 residues. Trimming shortened V by 6 bases and J by 6 bases, and 12 bases separated the two germline ends. CDR3 bases: TGCGCCAGCAGCCCCGAGGCGGGCGAGCAGTACTTC. It yields the protein CASSPEAGEQYF.

V is TRBV7-9 and J is TRBJ1-5; D gene ambiguous. V was trimmed by 2 bases and J by 0 bases, leaving 11 bases between them. This CDR3 contains 16 residues. Germline CDR1 and CDR2: SEHNR and FQNEAQ (reference sequence). CDR3 bases: TGTGCCAGCAGCTTATGTGAGGGATATAGCAATCAGCCCCAGCATTTT. This translates into CASSLCEGYSNQPQHF.

This clone has only a few counts. The rearrangement links TRBV9 to TRBJ1-2; TRBD1 might be the D (6 bases). CDR1 SGDLS and CDR2 YYNGEE come from the germline V gene. CDR3 length: 14 residues. Trimming pared 0 bases from V and 8 bases from J, leaving 14 bases between. CDR3: CASSVDSGARGYTF. CDR3 nucleotides: TGTGCCAGCAGCGTAGATTCAGGGGCAAGGGGCTACACCTTC. The full variable domain, completed using reference TRBV9 and TRBJ1-2, is DSGVTQTPKHLITATGQRVTLRCSPRSGDLSVYWYQQSLDQGLQFLIQYYNGEERAKGNILERFSAQQFPDLHSELNLSSLELGDSALYFCASSVDSGARGYTFGSGTRLTVV.

The chain uses TRBV15 and TRBJ1-4; TRBD1 matches 7 bases. CDR1 is LNHNV, CDR2 YYDKDF, per germline (reference sequence). The length of the CDR3 is 15 residues. The ends lost 0 bases at V and 5 bases at J; junction bases unmatched: 3. In DNA, the CDR3 is TGTGCCACCAGCAGAGAGGACAGGCCAAATGAAAAACTGTTTTTT. Translation gives CATSREDRPNEKLFF.

The chain couples TRBV3-1 (or the pseudogene TRBV3-2) to TRBJ1-5; D not resolved. Trimming stripped 6 bases from V and 3 bases from J, with 9 bases between. Germline V gives CDR1 LGHDT, CDR2 YNNKEL (reference sequence). The length of the CDR3 is 13 residues. The CDR3 nucleotides read TGTGCCAGCAGACAGAACAACAATCAGCCCCAGCATTTT. Amino acid sequence: CASRQNNNQPQHF.

The chain employs TRBV4-1 and TRBJ2-3; 7 nucleotides align to TRBD2. This CDR3 has 16 residues. From germline, CDR1 is MGHRA and CDR2 YSYEKL. The trim removed 1 base at V and 5 bases at J, leaving 9 bases unmatched. The DNA of the CDR3 is TGCGCCAGCAGCCAAGTGCCAGCGGGAAGGGTAGATACGCAGTATTTT. Translated: CASSQVPAGRVDTQYF.

The chain combines TRBV3-1 (or the pseudogene TRBV3-2) with TRBJ2-1; D gene unclear. CDR3 length equals 16 residues. The germline V gene encodes CDR1 LGHDT and CDR2 YNNKEL (reference sequence). V was clipped by 0 bases and J by 0 bases, with 9 bases between them. For the CDR3, the DNA is TGTGCCAGCAGCCAAGATCTAAGAGGCTCCTACAATGAGCAGTTCTTC. Translation: CASSQDLRGSYNEQFF.

The V call is TRBV7-8, the J call TRBJ2-1; D is possibly TRBD2 (5 bases). V was cut by 2 bases and J by 7 bases, with 12 bases left in between. The CDR3 covers 14 residues. Germline V gene sequence: CDR1 SGHVS, CDR2 FQNEAQ. The DNA of the CDR3 is TGTGCCAGCAGCTTAAACCGGGAAGGGAATGAGCAGTTCTTC. Its protein product is CASSLNREGNEQFF. Using reference TRBV7-8 and TRBJ2-1 for the parts outside the CDR3, the full variable domain is GAGVSQSPRYKVAKRGQDVALRCDPISGHVSLFWYQQALGQGPEFLTYFQNEAQLDKSGLPSDRFFAERPEGSVSTLKIQRTQQEDSAVYLCASSLNREGNEQFFGPGTRLTVL.

This clone occurred a few times. The J gene is TRBJ2-3, the V gene TRBV6-4; D not certain. The CDR3 is made up of 16 amino acids. From germline, CDR1 is MRHNA and CDR2 SNTAGT. With 0 bases removed from V and 3 bases from J, the gap between germline ends came to 13 bases. The CDR3 region is CASSDSARLQTDTQYF. The CDR3, as DNA: TGTGCCAGCAGTGACTCGGCCCGCCTTCAGACAGATACGCAGTATTTT.

This clone was seen once. This rearrangement joins TRBV7-6 to TRBJ2-5, with a weak D call TRBD1 (6 bases). The CDR3 is 14 residues long. CDR1 and CDR2 (germline): SGHVS, FNYEAQ. Trimming stripped 4 bases from V and 5 bases from J, with 14 bases between. The CDR3 loop reads CASSSRGKEETQYF. CDR3 coding DNA: TGTGCCAGCAGCTCTAGGGGGAAGGAGGAGACCCAGTACTTC.

This rearrangement joins TRBV12-3 or TRBV12-4 to TRBJ1-2; D not resolved. With 7 bases removed from V and 0 bases from J, the gap between germline ends came to 9 bases. The CDR3 is 13 amino acids. CDR3 nucleotide sequence: TGTGCCAGCACAGCGAACGCTAACTATGGCTACACCTTC. Protein: CASTANANYGYTF.

Points on this clone: Other DNA sequences of this sample code for an identical CDR3. The V gene is TRBV9, the J gene TRBJ2-2; a weak D match, TRBD1 (5 bases). V shed 0 bases and J shed 0 bases, with 6 bases lying between them. CDR3 length equals 15 residues. Germline CDR1 SGDLS, CDR2 YYNGEE. CDR3 region: CASSVVGANTGELFF. In nucleotides, the CDR3 is TGTGCCAGCAGCGTAGTAGGGGCGAACACCGGGGAGCTGTTTTTT.

The rearrangement uses TRBV2 and TRBJ1-6; D unresolved. The V and J ends lost 1 base and 7 bases respectively, with 11 bases between them. The germline V gene encodes CDR1 SNHLY and CDR2 FYNNEI. The length of the CDR3 is 15 residues. The CDR3 DNA reads TGTGCCAGCAGTGAAGACAGATACCTGAATTCACCCCTCCACTTT. Amino acids: CASSEDRYLNSPLHF.

This chain joins TRBV7-9 and TRBJ2-7; TRBD1 matches 9 bases. V gave up 1 base and J gave up 1 base; unmatched junction bases: 5. Germline V gene sequence: CDR1 SEHNR, CDR2 FQNEAQ (reference sequence). This CDR3 is built from 16 residues. The CDR3 sequence: CASSLVQGAVSYEQYF. The CDR3 DNA follows: TGTGCCAGCAGCTTAGTACAGGGGGCGGTTTCCTACGAGCAGTACTTC. Full variable domain (missing parts from reference TRBV7-9 and TRBJ2-7): DTGVSQNPRHKITKRGQNVTFRCDPISEHNRLYWYRQTLGQGPEFLTYFQNEAQLEKSRLLSDRFSAERPKGSFSTLEIQRTEQGDSAMYLCASSLVQGAVSYEQYFGPGTRLTVT.

This clone was seen a few times. J is TRBJ2-6 and V is TRBV3-1 (or the pseudogene TRBV3-2), with no clear D. The length of the CDR3 is 16 residues. Trimming cost V 0 bases and J 4 bases, with 10 bases left between them. From germline, CDR1 is LGHDT and CDR2 YNNKEL (reference sequence). Written as DNA, the CDR3 is TGTGCCAGCAGCCAAGATTCAGGTACCGGGGCCAACGTCCTGACTTTC. Amino acid sequence: CASSQDSGTGANVLTF.